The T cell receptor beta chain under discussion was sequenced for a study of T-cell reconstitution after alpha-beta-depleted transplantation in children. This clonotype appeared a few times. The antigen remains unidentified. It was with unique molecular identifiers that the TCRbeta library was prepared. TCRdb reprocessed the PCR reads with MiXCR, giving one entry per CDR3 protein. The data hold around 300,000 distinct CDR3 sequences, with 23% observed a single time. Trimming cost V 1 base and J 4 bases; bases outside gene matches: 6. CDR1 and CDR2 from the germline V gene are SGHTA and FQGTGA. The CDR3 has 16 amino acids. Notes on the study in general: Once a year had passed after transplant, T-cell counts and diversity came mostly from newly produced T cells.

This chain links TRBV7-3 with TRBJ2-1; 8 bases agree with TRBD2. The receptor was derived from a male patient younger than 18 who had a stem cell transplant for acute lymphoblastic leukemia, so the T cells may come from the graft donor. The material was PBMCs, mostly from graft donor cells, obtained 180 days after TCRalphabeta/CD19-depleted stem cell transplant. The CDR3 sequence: CASSLSRPSGYNEQFF. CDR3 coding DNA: TGTGCCAGCAGCTTAAGTCGTCCTAGCGGGTACAATGAGCAGTTCTTC.